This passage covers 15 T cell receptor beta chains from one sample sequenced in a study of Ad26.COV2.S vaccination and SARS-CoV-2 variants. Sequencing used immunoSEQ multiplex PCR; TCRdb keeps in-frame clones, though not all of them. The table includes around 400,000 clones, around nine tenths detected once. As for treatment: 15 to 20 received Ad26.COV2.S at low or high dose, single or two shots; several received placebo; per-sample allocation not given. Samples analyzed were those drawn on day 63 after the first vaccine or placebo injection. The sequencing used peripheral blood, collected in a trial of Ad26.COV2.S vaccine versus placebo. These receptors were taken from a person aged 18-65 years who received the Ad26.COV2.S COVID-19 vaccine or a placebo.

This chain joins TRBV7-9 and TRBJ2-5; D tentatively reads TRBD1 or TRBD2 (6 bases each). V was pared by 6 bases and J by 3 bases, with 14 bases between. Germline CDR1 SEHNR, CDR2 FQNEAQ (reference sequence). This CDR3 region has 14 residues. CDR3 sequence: CASSGGGVEETQYF. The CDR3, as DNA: TGTGCCAGCAGTGGGGGCGGGGTAGAAGAGACCCAGTACTTC.

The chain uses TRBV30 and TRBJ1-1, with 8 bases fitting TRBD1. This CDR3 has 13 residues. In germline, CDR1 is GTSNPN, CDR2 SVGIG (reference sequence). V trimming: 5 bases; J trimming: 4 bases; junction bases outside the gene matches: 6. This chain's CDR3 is CAWETGGPTEAFF. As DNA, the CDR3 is TGTGCCTGGGAAACAGGGGGACCCACTGAAGCTTTCTTT.

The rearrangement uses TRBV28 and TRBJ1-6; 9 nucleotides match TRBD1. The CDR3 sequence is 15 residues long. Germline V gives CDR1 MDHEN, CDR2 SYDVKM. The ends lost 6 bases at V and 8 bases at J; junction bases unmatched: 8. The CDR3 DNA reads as TGTGCCAGCAGCCTCGGACAGGGGCTCTATTCACCCCTCCACTTT. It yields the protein CASSLGQGLYSPLHF.

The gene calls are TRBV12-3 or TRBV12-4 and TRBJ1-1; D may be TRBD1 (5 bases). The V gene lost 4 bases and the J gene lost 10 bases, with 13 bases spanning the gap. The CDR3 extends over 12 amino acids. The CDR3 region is CASSSGLGAAFF. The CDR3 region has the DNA TGTGCCAGCAGTTCAGGACTCGGGGCAGCTTTCTTT.

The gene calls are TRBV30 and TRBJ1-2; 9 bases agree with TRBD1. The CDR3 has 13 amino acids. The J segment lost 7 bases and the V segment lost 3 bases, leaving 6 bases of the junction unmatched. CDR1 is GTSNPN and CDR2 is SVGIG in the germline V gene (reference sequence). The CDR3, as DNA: TGTGCCTGGAGCGAGGGACAGGGCCTTGGCTACACCTTC. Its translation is CAWSEGQGLGYTF.

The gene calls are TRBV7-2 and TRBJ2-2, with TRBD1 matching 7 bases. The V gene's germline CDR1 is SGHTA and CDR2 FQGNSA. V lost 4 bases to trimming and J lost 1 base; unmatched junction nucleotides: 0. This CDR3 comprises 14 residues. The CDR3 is CASSWTGNTGELFF. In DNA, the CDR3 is TGTGCCAGCAGCTGGACAGGGAACACCGGGGAGCTGTTTTTT.

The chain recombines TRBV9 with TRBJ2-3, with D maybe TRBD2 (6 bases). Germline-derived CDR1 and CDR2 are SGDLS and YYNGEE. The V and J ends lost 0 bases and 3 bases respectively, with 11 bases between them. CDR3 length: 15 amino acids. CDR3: CASSVGGGMTDTQYF. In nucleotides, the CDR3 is TGTGCCAGCAGCGTAGGTGGCGGGATGACAGATACGCAGTATTTT.

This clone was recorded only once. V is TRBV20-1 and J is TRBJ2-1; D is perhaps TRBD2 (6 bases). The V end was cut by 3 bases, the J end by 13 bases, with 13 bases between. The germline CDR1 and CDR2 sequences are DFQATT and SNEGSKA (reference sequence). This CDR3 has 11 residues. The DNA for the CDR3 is TGCAGTGCTAGTAGGACCGGGAGACAGTTCTTC. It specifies CSASRTGRQFF.

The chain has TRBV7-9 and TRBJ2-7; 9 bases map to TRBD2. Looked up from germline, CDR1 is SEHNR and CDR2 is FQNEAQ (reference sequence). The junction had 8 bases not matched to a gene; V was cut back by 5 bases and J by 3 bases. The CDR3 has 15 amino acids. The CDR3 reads CASSRDSLAGYEQYF. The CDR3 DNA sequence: TGTGCCAGCAGCCGAGACTCACTAGCGGGCTACGAGCAGTACTTC. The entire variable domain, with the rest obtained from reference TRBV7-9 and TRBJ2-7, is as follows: DTGVSQNPRHKITKRGQNVTFRCDPISEHNRLYWYRQTLGQGPEFLTYFQNEAQLEKSRLLSDRFSAERPKGSFSTLEIQRTEQGDSAMYLCASSRDSLAGYEQYFGPGTRLTVT.

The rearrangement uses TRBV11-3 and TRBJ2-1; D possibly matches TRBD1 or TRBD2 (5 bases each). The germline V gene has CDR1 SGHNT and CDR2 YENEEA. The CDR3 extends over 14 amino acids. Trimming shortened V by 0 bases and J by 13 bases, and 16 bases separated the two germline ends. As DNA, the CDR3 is TGTGCCAGCAGCTTAGATAGTGTATTGGGACCCCAGTTCTTC. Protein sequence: CASSLDSVLGPQFF.

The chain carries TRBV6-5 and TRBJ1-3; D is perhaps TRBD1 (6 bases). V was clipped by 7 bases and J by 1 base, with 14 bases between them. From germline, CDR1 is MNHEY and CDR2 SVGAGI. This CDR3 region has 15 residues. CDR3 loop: CASKKRGASGNTIYF. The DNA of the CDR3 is TGTGCCAGCAAAAAAAGGGGGGCTTCTGGAAACACCATATATTTT.

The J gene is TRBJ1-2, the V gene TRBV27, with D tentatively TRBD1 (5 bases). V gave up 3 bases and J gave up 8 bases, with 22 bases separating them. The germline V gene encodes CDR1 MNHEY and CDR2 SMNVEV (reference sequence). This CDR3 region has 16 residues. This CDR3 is CASSLRWQGLVGGYTF. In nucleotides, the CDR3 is TGTGCCAGCAGTTTGCGGTGGCAGGGACTTGTAGGGGGCTACACCTTC.

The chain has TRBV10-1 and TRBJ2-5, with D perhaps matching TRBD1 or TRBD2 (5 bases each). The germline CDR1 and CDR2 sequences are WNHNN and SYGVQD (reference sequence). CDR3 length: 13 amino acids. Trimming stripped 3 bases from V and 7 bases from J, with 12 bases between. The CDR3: CASSESGPGTQYF. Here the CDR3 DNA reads TGCGCCAGCAGTGAATCGGGGCCCGGGACCCAGTACTTC.

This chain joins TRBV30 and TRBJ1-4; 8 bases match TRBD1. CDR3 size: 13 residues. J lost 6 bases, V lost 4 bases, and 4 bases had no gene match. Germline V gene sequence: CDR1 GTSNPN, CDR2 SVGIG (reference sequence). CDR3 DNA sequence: TGTGCCTGGAATGGACAGGGCGATGAAAAACTGTTTTTT. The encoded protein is CAWNGQGDEKLFF. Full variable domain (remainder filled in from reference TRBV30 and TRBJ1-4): SQTIHQWPATLVQPVGSPLSLECTVEGTSNPNLYWYRQAAGRGLQLLFYSVGIGQISSEVPQNLSASRPQDRQFILSSKKLLLSDSGFYLCAWNGQGDEKLFFGSGTQLSVL.

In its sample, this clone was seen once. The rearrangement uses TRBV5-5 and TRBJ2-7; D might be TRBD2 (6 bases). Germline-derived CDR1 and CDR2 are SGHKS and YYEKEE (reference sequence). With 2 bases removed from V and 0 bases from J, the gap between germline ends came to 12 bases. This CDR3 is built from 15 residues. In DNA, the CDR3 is TGTGCCAGCAGCTTCCCGGGGGTCCCCTCCTACGAGCAGTACTTC. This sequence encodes CASSFPGVPSYEQYF. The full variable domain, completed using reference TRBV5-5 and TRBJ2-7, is DAGVTQSPTHLIKTRGQQVTLRCSPISGHKSVSWYQQVLGQGPQFIFQYYEKEERGRGNFPDRFSARQFPNYSSELNVNALLLGDSALYLCASSFPGVPSYEQYFGPGTRLTVT.